The 18 T cell receptor beta chains below come from one sample, sequenced in a study of control samples from healthy donors and cancer patients. Here immunoSEQ multiplex PCR was the method, and the copy in TCRdb shows in-frame clones only, minus some. The table records 400,000 to 500,000 clones, around 90% of them present only once. The sequencing sample was made of PBMCs. The source is a man aged 35-49 years with head and neck cancer.

The V and J genes are TRBV11-2 and TRBJ2-3; 9 positions agree with TRBD2. Germline assignment: CDR1 SGHAT and CDR2 FQNNGV. The CDR3 runs to 16 residues. The V segment lost 1 base and the J segment 5 bases; nucleotides outside the gene matches: 7. Here the CDR3 DNA reads TGTGCCAGCAGCTTAGCTAGCGGGGCCCTGGGAGATACGCAGTATTTT. Its protein is CASSLASGALGDTQYF.

CDR3 sequence (DNA): TGTGCCAGCAGTGGGAACACCGGGGAGCTGTTTTTT. Translating gives CASSGNTGELFF. The chain recombines TRBV25-1 with TRBJ2-2; D unclear. CDR3 length: 12 amino acids. Trimming removed 4 bases at V and 1 base at J, with 1 base between. Germline loops: CDR1 MGHDK, CDR2 SYGVNS.

J is TRBJ1-1 and V is TRBV7-9; no reliable D call. Deletions cut 5 bases from V and 1 base from J, with 17 bases between. Looked up from germline, CDR1 is SEHNR and CDR2 is FQNEAQ (reference sequence). The CDR3 loop spans 16 amino acids. In DNA, the CDR3 is TGTGCCAGCAGCCCCCCTATTGTGCCAGGGAACACTGAAGCTTTCTTT. Translated, it gives CASSPPIVPGNTEAFF.

The chain links TRBV5-1 to TRBJ1-3; no clear D gene. CDR1 is SGHRS and CDR2 is YFSETQ in the germline V gene. The V end was cut by 0 bases, the J end by 0 bases, with 13 bases between. The CDR3 loop spans 17 amino acids. The CDR3 region has the DNA TGCGCCAGCAGCTTGGGAATTGGCGGATTCTCTGGAAACACCATATATTTT. Translation gives CASSLGIGGFSGNTIYF.

This clone has just one count. The V call is TRBV6-2 or TRBV6-3, the J call TRBJ2-7; TRBD2 is a possible D gene (6 bases). Per the germline V gene, CDR1 is MNHEY and CDR2 is SVGEGT. Deletions cut 2 bases from V and 1 base from J, with 18 bases between. The CDR3 runs 17 residues. This CDR3 reads CASSYVIFRDFSYEQYF. DNA of the CDR3: TGTGCCAGCAGTTACGTGATTTTCCGGGACTTTTCCTACGAGCAGTACTTC.

The chain is built from TRBV20-1 and TRBJ1-1; D gene uncertain. Germline V gene data show CDR1 as DFQATT and CDR2 as SNEGSKA (reference sequence). The CDR3 is 11 amino acids. V lost 4 bases to trimming and J lost 5 bases, with 8 bases between them. Written as DNA, the CDR3 is TGCAGTGCTATGCCGTGGACTGAAGCTTTCTTT. Amino acids: CSAMPWTEAFF.

This clone was recorded once. V gene TRBV30 combines with J gene TRBJ1-1; possibly TRBD1 for D (6 bases). V lost 7 bases, J lost 0 bases, and 12 bases lay in between. Germline V gives CDR1 GTSNPN, CDR2 SVGIG (reference sequence). The CDR3 covers 13 residues. The chain's CDR3 is CASGQRMNTEAFF. CDR3 coding DNA: TGTGCCTCTGGACAGCGGATGAACACTGAAGCTTTCTTT. The whole variable domain, filled in from reference TRBV30 and TRBJ1-1, reads SQTIHQWPATLVQPVGSPLSLECTVEGTSNPNLYWYRQAAGRGLQLLFYSVGIGQISSEVPQNLSASRPQDRQFILSSKKLLLSDSGFYLCASGQRMNTEAFFGQGTRLTVV.

This chain joins TRBV28 and TRBJ1-4, with 7 nucleotides matching TRBD1. Germline CDR1 is MDHEN and CDR2 is SYDVKM. The V gene end was trimmed by 7 bases and the J gene end by 3 bases; junction bases not matched to a gene: 11. The length of the CDR3 is 16 residues. The CDR3 spells CASTTSGGSSNEKLFF. For the CDR3, the DNA is TGTGCCAGCACTACCTCAGGGGGTAGTTCTAATGAAAAACTGTTTTTT.

The genes are TRBV6-4 and TRBJ1-1, with 11 bases lining up with TRBD1. Germline CDR1 reads MRHNA; CDR2 reads SNTAGT. V gave up 2 bases and J gave up 9 bases; unmatched junction bases: 2. The CDR3 extends over 13 amino acids. CDR3 coding DNA: TGTGCCAGCAGTGACCCGGACAGGGGGCAAGCTTTCTTT. This codes for CASSDPDRGQAFF.

This clone has a single count. The V call is TRBV7-3, the J call TRBJ2-2; a possible D gene is TRBD2 (6 bases). The CDR3 length is 20 residues. Trimming removed 6 bases at V and 6 bases at J, with 32 bases between. CDR1 and CDR2 (germline): SGHTA, FQGTGA. This chain's CDR3 is CASSYNPPPMPGEEAGELFF. CDR3 nucleotides: TGTGCCAGCAGTTATAATCCCCCCCCTATGCCGGGAGAGGAGGCCGGGGAGCTGTTTTTT.

The table lists this clone with a few counts. The chain links TRBV19 to TRBJ1-2; possibly TRBD1 for D (6 bases). V was pared by 4 bases and J by 5 bases, with 20 bases between. The CDR3 is 16 residues long. The germline V gene has CDR1 LNHDA and CDR2 SQIVND (reference sequence). This CDR3 reads CASSTSAGAEGYGYTF. CDR3 nucleotides: TGTGCCAGTAGTACCTCCGCGGGGGCCGAGGGGTATGGCTACACCTTC.

This sequence joins TRBV7-2 and TRBJ1-6; D remains unclear. Germline V lookup: CDR1 SGHTA, CDR2 FQGNSA. V shed 0 bases and J shed 5 bases, with 20 bases lying between them. CDR3 length: 19 residues. The CDR3 DNA reads as TGTGCCAGCAGCTTAGCGCTAATTGGTCAATCGTCACATAATTCACCCCTCCACTTT. It translates to CASSLALIGQSSHNSPLHF.

J is TRBJ1-1 and V is TRBV5-1, with D possibly being TRBD1 (5 bases). The CDR3 is 13 amino acids. The ends were cut back, 3 bases at V and 2 bases at J, with 8 bases in the middle. Germline CDR1 reads SGHRS; CDR2 reads YFSETQ. CDR3 coding DNA: TGCGCCAGCAGCTCGACAGACAACACTGAAGCTTTCTTT. As protein: CASSSTDNTEAFF.

Worth noting for this clone: This sample includes further DNA sequences coding for the same CDR3. The chain is built from TRBV19 and TRBJ1-3; 7 bases match TRBD1. The CDR3 runs 15 residues. The J segment lost 2 bases and the V segment lost 4 bases, leaving 5 bases of the junction unmatched. The V gene's germline CDR1 is LNHDA and CDR2 SQIVND (reference sequence). The CDR3 DNA follows: TGTGCCAGTAGTACCCAGACAGGGACTGGAAACACCATATATTTT. This gives the protein CASSTQTGTGNTIYF.

The sample holds one count of this clone. This chain links TRBV2 with TRBJ2-3; a weak D match, TRBD2 (6 bases). Germline CDR1 and CDR2: SNHLY and FYNNEI. The CDR3 length is 14 residues. The V gene lost 6 bases and the J gene lost 0 bases, with 10 bases spanning the gap. The CDR3 sequence: CASRGDFSTDTQYF. The CDR3 nucleotides are TGTGCCAGCAGAGGGGACTTCAGCACAGATACGCAGTATTTT.

The chain links TRBV29-1 to TRBJ1-2; 9 bases map to TRBD1. The germline V gene has CDR1 SQVTM and CDR2 ANQGSEA. The junction had 10 bases not matched to a gene; V was cut back by 7 bases and J by 7 bases. The CDR3 contains 13 residues. The CDR3 region is CSAVPRDRAGYTF. The CDR3 bases are TGCAGCGCTGTACCCCGGGACAGGGCTGGCTACACCTTC.

The J gene is TRBJ2-1, the V gene TRBV20-1, with 7 positions matching TRBD2. J gave up 14 bases and V 3 bases, and 4 bases lay outside the gene matches. The CDR3 consists of 10 residues. Germline V gene lookup returns CDR1 DFQATT and CDR2 SNEGSKA (reference sequence). The CDR3 DNA follows: TGCAGTGCTAGGCGGGGGTACGAGTTCTTC. As protein: CSARRGYEFF.

The chain employs TRBV24-1 and TRBJ1-5; D might be TRBD1 (6 bases). The CDR3 is 16 amino acids. CDR1 and CDR2 from the germline V gene are KGHDR and SFDVKD. V gave up 4 bases and J gave up 0 bases, with 12 bases separating them. The CDR3: CATSEGGFNSNQPQHF. CDR3 DNA: TGTGCCACCAGTGAAGGGGGGTTTAATAGCAATCAGCCCCAGCATTTT.